Listed here are 27 T cell receptor beta chains from one sample, sequenced in a study of Graves' ophthalmopathy and Graves' hyperthyroidism. Amplification targeted the TCR beta CDR3 regions, with RNA transcripts as the source material. An opening RT-PCR round employed HTBI primers and preceded a second-round multiplex PCR. MiXCR, run by TCRdb on the multiplex PCR reads, gives a single entry per CDR3 protein. The sample has over 650,000 distinct CDR3 sequences, 35% to 45% seen once. Source material: peripheral blood. All receptors come from an adult man with Graves' ophthalmopathy.

This clonotype has just a few counts. This chain joins TRBV18 and TRBJ2-7; no definite D call. V lost 4 bases and J lost 0, with 4 bases in between. Germline V lookup: CDR1 KGHSH, CDR2 LQKENI. The CDR3 consists of 12 residues. The CDR3 coding sequence is TGTGCCAGCTCACGGATCTCCTACGAGCAGTACTTC. Its translation is CASSRISYEQYF.

This clonotype appeared a single time. The chain uses TRBV6-6 and TRBJ2-5; possible D gene TRBD2, 7 bases. Germline V CDR1 and CDR2: MNHNY, SVGAGI (reference sequence). This CDR3 spans 16 amino acids. Trimming cost V 2 bases and J 5 bases, with 18 bases left between them. The CDR3 region is CASSYAKGGAAETQYF. DNA of the CDR3: TGTGCCAGCAGTTACGCCAAGGGGGGGGCCGCCGAGACCCAGTACTTC.

This clonotype was detected a few times. The chain carries TRBV12-3 or TRBV12-4 and TRBJ2-5, with 9 bases fitting TRBD2. This CDR3 comprises 18 residues. V lost 1 base to trimming and J lost 2 bases; unmatched junction nucleotides: 11. The CDR3 DNA sequence: TGTGCCAGCAGTTTAGTGGTCTGGCGGGAGGGGGTGCAAGAGACCCAGTACTTC. Amino acids: CASSLVVWREGVQETQYF.

Comment on this clonotype: The junction departs from the called germline gene at one end, perhaps through a read error. The chain is built from TRBV7-2 and TRBJ2-7; 8 bases align to TRBD2. This CDR3 contains 15 residues. The V gene's germline CDR1 is SGHTA and CDR2 FQGNSA. The CDR3 is CASSSGGAPSYEQCF. The CDR3 DNA reads as TGTGCCAGCAGCTCGGGAGGGGCTCCCTCCTACGAGCAGTGCTTC.

The chain employs TRBV2 and TRBJ1-3, with D perhaps TRBD1 (5 bases). Germline CDR1 and CDR2: SNHLY and FYNNEI. CDR3 length: 11 amino acids. V lost 3 bases, J lost 8 bases, and 5 bases lay in between. Here the CDR3 reads CASSEGDTIYF. The CDR3 DNA follows: TGTGCCAGCAGTGAGGGGGACACCATATATTTT.

In DNA form, the CDR3 reads TGTGCCACCAGCCGGAGCGCTGGTAGAACTTTCTTT. It yields the protein CATSRSAGRTFF. The chain is built from TRBV24-1 and TRBJ1-1; no clear D gene. Germline V gene lookup returns CDR1 KGHDR and CDR2 SFDVKD. The length of the CDR3 is 12 residues. Trimming stripped 7 bases from V and 12 bases from J, with 17 bases between.

J is TRBJ1-2 and V is TRBV2; D remains unclear. The CDR3 is 16 residues long. V gave up 1 base and J gave up 2 bases, with 14 bases separating them. CDR1 and CDR2 from the germline V gene are SNHLY and FYNNEI. The CDR3 bases are TGTGCCAGCAGTGAAGTTTTAACAGTCCCAAACTATGGCTACACCTTC. It specifies CASSEVLTVPNYGYTF.

This clonotype was detected many times. At one of its ends the junction is not consistent with the germline gene, which may arise from a read error. The J gene is TRBJ1-1, the V gene TRBV19; no clear D. Germline assignment: CDR1 LNHDA and CDR2 SQIVND (reference sequence). The CDR3 totals 12 residues. The CDR3 nucleotides read TGTGCTAGTAGTCGGTCCGTCACTGAAGCTTTCTTT. Translation: CASSRSVTEAFF. The variable domain in full, with the rest retrieved from reference TRBV19 and TRBJ1-1, is DGGITQSPKYLFRKEGQNVTLSCEQNLNHDAMYWYRQDPGQGLRLIYYSQIVNDFQKGDIAEGYSVSREKKESFPLTVTSAQKNPTAFYLCASSRSVTEAFFGQGTRLTVV.

Points on this clonotype: A junction end diverges from the germline sequence, so it may reflect a read error. J is TRBJ2-7 and V is TRBV5-4; TRBD2 agrees at 12 bases. The CDR3 consists of 17 residues. CDR1 is SGHNT and CDR2 is YYREEE in the germline V gene (reference sequence). CDR3 DNA: TGTGCCAACAGCGGAAGAGGACTAGCGGGGACCTCCTACGAGCAGTACTTC. Amino acid sequence: CANSGRGLAGTSYEQYF.

In its sample, this clonotype was seen many times. The chain has TRBV7-9 and TRBJ2-7; D call uncertain. This CDR3 is built from 13 residues. V shed 5 bases and J shed 5 bases, with 13 bases lying between them. From germline, CDR1 is SEHNR and CDR2 FQNEAQ (reference sequence). The CDR3 region has the DNA TGTGCCAGCAGCCCGACCCGGGCCCACGAGCAGTACTTC. It translates to CASSPTRAHEQYF.

V gene TRBV9 combines with J gene TRBJ2-2; D possibly corresponds to TRBD2 (6 bases). CDR3 length equals 16 residues. The germline gives CDR1 SGDLS, CDR2 YYNGEE. Trimming took 5 bases from V and 5 from J, leaving 19 bases between them. CDR3 in DNA: TGTGCCAGCAGTGGGCCCACCAAGGGGAGGACCGGGGAGCTGTTTTTT. This sequence encodes CASSGPTKGRTGELFF.

This clonotype was seen more than once but under ten times. This sequence joins TRBV6-6 and TRBJ1-1; tentative D call: TRBD1 (5 bases). The germline CDR1 and CDR2 sequences are MNHNY and SVGAGI (reference sequence). The CDR3 totals 14 residues. V lost 5 bases, J lost 10 bases, and 20 bases lay in between. The CDR3 spells CASSESGVWGRAFF. CDR3 DNA: TGTGCCAGCAGTGAATCGGGTGTATGGGGCAGAGCTTTCTTT.

This clonotype was counted at least ten times. The chain couples TRBV12-3 or TRBV12-4 to TRBJ1-2; 8 positions agree with TRBD1. Trimming at V came to 3 bases and at J to 5 bases, leaving 8 bases not matched to a gene. The CDR3 length is 15 residues. CDR3 nucleotides: TGTGCCAGCAGTTTCCGTAGACAGGGGCCGTATGGCTACACCTTC. It specifies CASSFRRQGPYGYTF.

V is TRBV24-1 and J is TRBJ1-2; 9 bases align to TRBD1. V gave up 5 bases and J gave up 4 bases; unmatched junction bases: 4. Per the germline V gene, CDR1 is KGHDR and CDR2 is SFDVKD. The CDR3 runs to 14 residues. This CDR3 is CATSGGQGPYGYTF. The CDR3 DNA follows: TGTGCCACCAGTGGAGGACAGGGGCCCTATGGCTACACCTTC.

A remark on this clonotype: A much larger clone differs from this one at a single base, so this may be a read error. CDR3 in amino acids: CASNQAGTGNTEAFF. The CDR3 nucleotides are TGTGCCAGCAACCAAGCCGGGACAGGGAACACTGAAGCTTTCTTT. This sequence joins TRBV9 and TRBJ1-1; 8 bases align to TRBD1. V shed 6 bases and J 1 base; nucleotides not matched to a gene: 8. This CDR3 region has 15 residues. Germline-derived CDR1 and CDR2 are SGDLS and YYNGEE.

This clonotype was seen at least ten times. The V and J genes are TRBV7-9 and TRBJ1-2; no clear D gene. Per the germline V gene, CDR1 is SEHNR and CDR2 is FQNEAQ (reference sequence). The CDR3 loop spans 11 amino acids. Trimming left V 4 bases short and J 5 bases short, with 5 bases between. CDR3 sequence reads: CASSSGYGYTF. CDR3 sequence (DNA): TGTGCCAGCAGCTCAGGTTATGGCTACACCTTC.

Of note for this clonotype: Since the CDR3 does not end with the conserved phenylalanine or tryptophan, this likely comes from a read error. The V gene is TRBV25-1, the J gene TRBJ1-6; tentatively, D is TRBD1 (5 bases). V lost 8 bases and J lost 0, with 14 bases in between. Germline V gene sequence: CDR1 MGHDK, CDR2 SYGVNS. CDR3 size: 16 residues. In nucleotides, the CDR3 is TGTGCCAGCTCACAACAGGAGAGCTCCTATAATTCACCCCTCCACTTG. Translated, it gives CASSQQESSYNSPLHL.

This clonotype was recorded many times. The J gene is TRBJ2-2, the V gene TRBV2; D is uncertain. V gave up 4 bases and J gave up 0 bases, with 21 bases separating them. CDR3 length equals 19 residues. In germline, CDR1 is SNHLY, CDR2 FYNNEI. This chain's CDR3 is CASSGISSSRQPNTGELFF. CDR3 nucleotide sequence: TGTGCCAGCAGTGGGATTTCGTCTTCCCGCCAACCGAACACCGGGGAGCTGTTTTTT.

This clonotype was detected ten times or more. The rearrangement links TRBV19 to TRBJ2-7; a weak D match, TRBD2 (7 bases). The CDR3 is made up of 13 amino acids. Germline CDR1 LNHDA, CDR2 SQIVND (reference sequence). V dropped 7 bases and J dropped 4 bases, with 14 bases sitting between them. CDR3 sequence: CASNPGEGYEQYF. In DNA, the CDR3 is TGTGCCAGTAATCCAGGGGAGGGTTACGAGCAGTACTTC. Filled out from reference TRBV19 and TRBJ2-7, the complete variable domain reads DGGITQSPKYLFRKEGQNVTLSCEQNLNHDAMYWYRQDPGQGLRLIYYSQIVNDFQKGDIAEGYSVSREKKESFPLTVTSAQKNPTAFYLCASNPGEGYEQYFGPGTRLTVT.

This clonotype was picked up many times. The chain uses TRBV10-3 and TRBJ1-1; D not certain. Germline lookup yields CDR1 ENHRY and CDR2 SYGVKD. The ends were cut back, 8 bases at V and 1 base at J, with 11 bases in the middle. There are 13 residues in the CDR3. The CDR3 coding sequence is TGTGCCATCTCAAGTCTTGAGAACACTGAAGCTTTCTTT. It codes for CAISSLENTEAFF.

The rearrangement joins TRBV25-1 to TRBJ1-1, with D tentatively TRBD1 (5 bases). V was clipped by 3 bases and J by 13 bases, with 24 bases between them. The length of the CDR3 is 15 residues. CDR1 and CDR2 from the germline V gene are MGHDK and SYGVNS. The CDR3 sequence is CASSEGRGLNTGVFF. CDR3 bases: TGTGCCAGCAGTGAGGGACGTGGATTGAACACTGGAGTTTTCTTT.

This clonotype was detected ten times or more. This chain joins TRBV2 and TRBJ1-5; D may be TRBD1 (6 bases). Per germline, CDR1 SNHLY and CDR2 FYNNEI. This CDR3 is 17 amino acids long. The ends were cut back, 4 bases at V and 3 bases at J, with 19 bases in the middle. CDR3 in DNA: TGTGCCAGCAGTGGCAAACAGGGAAGGGGAACCAATCAGCCCCAGCATTTT. This encodes CASSGKQGRGTNQPQHF.

There are a few counts of this clonotype. The chain has TRBV14 and TRBJ2-7; D is undetermined. Germline V gives CDR1 SGHDN, CDR2 FVKESK. V was shortened by 1 base and J by 7 bases, with 5 bases between the two germline ends. The CDR3 is 11 amino acids. In DNA form, the CDR3 reads TGTGCCAGCAGCCAAGTGCGAGAGCAGTACTTC. Translating gives CASSQVREQYF.

This chain links TRBV7-8 with TRBJ2-7; TRBD2 matches 10 bases. There are 15 residues in the CDR3. Germline-derived CDR1 and CDR2 are SGHVS and FQNEAQ. The V gene end was trimmed by 1 base and the J gene end by 7 bases; junction bases not matched to a gene: 7. CDR3 in DNA: TGTGCCAGCAGCTTAGAGTGGACTAGCGGTCTAGAGCAGTACTTC. Translation: CASSLEWTSGLEQYF.

In this sample, this clonotype turned up many times. The V call is TRBV15, the J call TRBJ1-5; D is undetermined. V shed 5 bases and J shed 0 bases, with 11 bases lying between them. The CDR3 sequence is 15 residues long. Germline CDR1 is LNHNV and CDR2 is YYDKDF (reference sequence). Here the CDR3 DNA reads TGTGCCACCAGCGAGCGACATACTAGCAATCAGCCCCAGCATTTT. It codes for CATSERHTSNQPQHF.

The chain carries TRBV14 and TRBJ1-2, with TRBD1 identical over 9 bases. CDR3 length: 15 residues. CDR1 is SGHDN and CDR2 is FVKESK in the germline V gene. V shed 2 bases, J shed 2 bases, and the junction held 3 bases outside the gene matches. The CDR3 DNA reads TGTGCCAGCAGCCAATCTACAGGGGGCAACTATGGCTACACCTTC. Protein: CASSQSTGGNYGYTF. Full variable domain (remainder filled in from reference TRBV14 and TRBJ1-2): EAGVTQFPSHSVIEKGQTVTLRCDPISGHDNLYWYRRVMGKEIKFLLHFVKESKQDESGMPNNRFLAERTGGTYSTLKVQPAELEDSGVYFCASSQSTGGNYGYTFGSGTRLTVV.

The V gene is TRBV2, the J gene TRBJ1-3; 7 nucleotides agree with TRBD1. The germline CDR1 and CDR2 sequences are SNHLY and FYNNEI. CDR3 length: 17 residues. V was pared by 6 bases and J by 3 bases, with 14 bases of the junction left unmatched. The DNA of the CDR3 is TGTGCCAGCAGGGACTTACCCGGGACAGCGTATGGAAACACCATATATTTT. Translating gives CASRDLPGTAYGNTIYF.